This TCR beta chain derives from a study of blood T cell repertoires in COVID-19. The protocol was immunoSEQ multiplex PCR, while the TCRdb copy is restricted to in-frame clones and leaves out a portion. The sample records approximately 170,000 clones, approximately 80% being singletons. The CDR3 loop spans 15 amino acids. V was shortened by 2 bases and J by 10 bases, with 18 bases between the two germline ends. The germline CDR1 and CDR2 sequences are GTSNPN and SVGIG (reference sequence). Which cohort a participant joined came from the clinical history participants gave. Cohort 3 recovered donors had two negative PCRs, clearance, or symptom resolution.

The chain joins TRBV30 to TRBJ1-6; D remains unclear. Material: PBMCs or T cells enriched from blood (not recorded which). The TCR sequence derives from a man aged 35-49 years who had recovered from COVID-19. The CDR3 region has the DNA TGTGCCTGGAGTCTCTACCCACCCCGGGGATCACCCCTCCACTTT. It codes for CAWSLYPPRGSPLHF.